These 8 T cell receptor beta chains were all obtained from the same sample, sequenced in a study of blood T cell repertoires in COVID-19. Sequenced by immunoSEQ multiplex PCR; TCRdb stores in-frame clones only, minus some. The profile shows about 160,000 clones, around 87% of them singletons. Sequencing was done on a sample of peripheral blood. Source of these receptors: a woman aged 70-85 years with COVID-19, enrolled during active disease.

This clone showed up just once. This sequence joins TRBV6-5 and TRBJ2-3; possible D gene TRBD1, 6 bases. Germline V gene sequence: CDR1 MNHEY, CDR2 SVGAGI. The CDR3 runs 14 residues. Trimming cost V 6 bases and J 0 bases, with 10 bases left between them. The CDR3 sequence is CASSRDTSTDTQYF. The CDR3 DNA reads TGTGCCAGCAGCCGGGACACTAGCACAGATACGCAGTATTTT.

The rearrangement joins TRBV3-1 (or the pseudogene TRBV3-2) to TRBJ1-6; no definite D call. This CDR3 has 12 amino acids. Germline V gives CDR1 LGHDT, CDR2 YNNKEL (reference sequence). With 2 bases removed from V and 15 bases from J, the gap between germline ends came to 11 bases. The CDR3 DNA sequence: TGTGCCAGCAGCCAACGGGAGGGCAGCCTCCACTTT. Translated, it gives CASSQREGSLHF.

This chain connects TRBV19 to TRBJ1-5; TRBD1 matches at 7 bases. The CDR3 is made up of 18 amino acids. Germline V gene lookup returns CDR1 LNHDA and CDR2 SQIVND (reference sequence). V was clipped by 1 base and J by 0 bases; unmatched bases: 9. This CDR3 reads CASSIVRQGGYSNQPQHF. The DNA for the CDR3 is TGTGCCAGTAGTATAGTCCGGCAGGGGGGATATAGCAATCAGCCCCAGCATTTT.

The CDR3 region is CASSLGQGGNQPQHF. The CDR3 bases are TGCGCCAGCAGCTTGGGACAGGGTGGCAATCAGCCCCAGCATTTT. This chain connects TRBV5-1 to TRBJ1-5; TRBD1 aligns across 7 bases. Germline V gives CDR1 SGHRS, CDR2 YFSETQ. The CDR3 spans 15 residues. Germline trimming cut 0 bases from V and 2 bases from J; bases unmatched to any gene: 2.

This clone was picked up one time. V is TRBV11-1 and J is TRBJ2-5; 10 bases align to TRBD1. The CDR3 is 16 residues long. CDR1 and CDR2 from the germline V gene are SGHAT and FQDESV (reference sequence). V lost 5 bases to trimming and J lost 4 bases; unmatched junction nucleotides: 10. CDR3 sequence reads: CASSTRQGAGGETQYF. CDR3 nucleotides: TGTGCCAGCAGCACTAGACAGGGGGCAGGAGGAGAGACCCAGTACTTC.

Here the CDR3 reads CASSWGGGPSSYNEQFF. As DNA, the CDR3 is TGTGCCAGCAGCTGGGGCGGGGGCCCTAGCTCCTACAATGAGCAGTTCTTC. The chain joins TRBV5-4 to TRBJ2-1, with a weak D call TRBD2 (7 bases). CDR3 length equals 17 residues. With 3 bases removed from V and 0 bases from J, the gap between germline ends came to 16 bases. CDR1 is SGHNT, CDR2 YYREEE, per germline (reference sequence).

This clone was recorded once. The genes are TRBV3-1 (or the pseudogene TRBV3-2) and TRBJ2-3; 8 bases are a match to TRBD2. This CDR3 comprises 15 residues. The V and J ends lost 3 bases and 3 bases, in that order; junction bases with no gene match: 5. CDR1 LGHDT and CDR2 YNNKEL come from the germline V gene (reference sequence). For the CDR3, the DNA is TGTGCCAGCAGCCAGGGACTAGGGGCAACAGATACGCAGTATTTT. Its translation is CASSQGLGATDTQYF.

The chain links TRBV7-3 to TRBJ2-5, with 9 bases aligning to TRBD2. V was clipped by 5 bases and J by 4 bases; unmatched bases: 20. CDR3 length equals 19 residues. The V gene's germline CDR1 is SGHTA and CDR2 FQGTGA. CDR3 DNA sequence: TGTGCCAGCAGCCCCGGATTTGGGGGCGGGGGGGCCGAAAGAGAGACCCAGTACTTC. Translated, it gives CASSPGFGGGGAERETQYF. Supplemented by reference TRBV7-3 and TRBJ2-5, the full variable domain reads GAGVSQTPSNKVTEKGKYVELRCDPISGHTALYWYRQSLGQGPEFLIYFQGTGAADDSGLPNDRFFAVRPEGSVSTLKIQRTERGDSAVYLCASSPGFGGGGAERETQYFGPGTRLLVL.